This TCR beta chain was sequenced in a study of shared clonotypes between healthy human individuals. The assay was immunoSEQ multiplex PCR, and TCRdb's table has in-frame clones only and misses some. The table includes around 2,000,000 clones, more than 85% detected once. The CDR3 is 19 amino acids. V gave up 1 base and J gave up 3 bases, with 23 bases separating them. CDR1 is LGHNA and CDR2 is YNFKEQ in the germline V gene. In the naive CD8 group, cells lacked CD45RO and were positively selected for CCR7, so terminally differentiated effector memory CD45RA+ cells were left out. Sequencing input: naive CD8+ T cells from PBMCs. This receptor was identified in a man aged 18 to 35 in good health. Some clones in this sample may be carry-over from other donors' samples. The chain has TRBV4-2 and TRBJ2-3; D possibly matches TRBD1 or TRBD2 (6 bases each). CDR3 residues: CASSQVGMGEGGDTDTQYF. CDR3 nucleotide sequence: TGTGCCAGCAGCCAAGTGGGTATGGGAGAGGGGGGTGATACAGATACGCAGTATTTT.